The source of this TCR beta chain is a study of shared clonotypes between healthy human individuals. Looking at the study overall: A couple of women and a few men aged 18 to 49 served as donors. Donors had three CD4 naive, three CD4 memory, two CD8 naive and one CD8 memory plate apiece. Study-wide results and limits: A generally larger estimated richness was seen in naive subsets than in memory subsets.

Produced via immunoSEQ multiplex PCR; TCRdb's table is partial and in-frame only. This sample carries about 380,000 clones, around 96% of them seen once, and the ten largest clones take about 0.32%. Of note for this clone: The antigen remains unidentified.

The junction had 1 base not matched to a gene; V was cut back by 0 bases and J by 2 bases. CDR1 is SGHNT, CDR2 YYREEE, per germline (reference sequence). The CDR3 runs 15 residues. Input material: memory CD8+ T cells sorted from blood. Subset: CD45RO+ cells pooled with CCR7-negative TemRA cells. The TCR sequence derives from a man aged 25-45 years in good health. This rearrangement joins TRBV5-4 to TRBJ2-1; 8 bases match TRBD2. CDR3 protein: CASSLAGRAYNEQFF. In DNA, the CDR3 is TGTGCCAGCAGCTTGGCCGGGAGGGCCTACAATGAGCAGTTCTTC.